Each of the 29 T cell receptor beta chains below was sequenced from the same sample in a study of blood T cell repertoires in COVID-19. Profiled with immunoSEQ multiplex PCR; TCRdb holds only in-frame clones, not every one. The table includes 150,000 to 200,000 clones, over 75% detected once. The sequenced material came from peripheral blood. The origin of the receptors is a man aged 70-80 years who had recovered from COVID-19.

This clone appeared a few times. The V call is TRBV7-9, the J call TRBJ2-2; 9 bases are a match to TRBD1. CDR1 is SEHNR and CDR2 is FQNEAQ in the germline V gene (reference sequence). The CDR3 is 15 residues long. The trim removed 7 bases at V and 5 bases at J, leaving 8 bases unmatched. The CDR3 DNA reads as TGTGCCAGCACCTCACAGGGGGCTAGGACCGGGGAGCTGTTTTTT. The encoded protein is CASTSQGARTGELFF. The full variable domain, its missing parts supplied by reference TRBV7-9 and TRBJ2-2, is DTGVSQNPRHKITKRGQNVTFRCDPISEHNRLYWYRQTLGQGPEFLTYFQNEAQLEKSRLLSDRFSAERPKGSFSTLEIQRTEQGDSAMYLCASTSQGARTGELFFGEGSRLTVL.

The V gene is TRBV10-2, the J gene TRBJ2-3, with D tentatively TRBD1 (5 bases). V was pared by 8 bases and J by 0 bases, with 12 bases between. This CDR3 is built from 14 residues. CDR1 WSHSY and CDR2 SAAADI come from the germline V gene. CDR3 in DNA: TGCGCCAGCGGACAAGCCACTAGCACAGATACGCAGTATTTT. Translated: CASGQATSTDTQYF.

The chain is built from TRBV13 and TRBJ2-7; 11 bases are a match to TRBD2. The junction had 17 bases not matched to a gene; V was cut back by 6 bases and J by 4 bases. This CDR3 has 18 amino acids. Germline CDR1 and CDR2: PRHDT and FYEKMQ (reference sequence). Written as DNA, the CDR3 is TGTGCCAGCAGTCAAAAAACTAGCGGGAGTCGGCGGGGTTACGAGCAGTACTTC. It encodes CASSQKTSGSRRGYEQYF.

This chain connects TRBV5-4 to TRBJ2-6, with D perhaps matching TRBD1 (5 bases). V was cut by 4 bases and J by 3 bases, with 11 bases left in between. Germline V gene sequence: CDR1 SGHNT, CDR2 YYREEE (reference sequence). The CDR3 consists of 15 residues. The CDR3 bases are TGTGCCAGCAGCCAGGACATTGGTGGGGCCAACGTCCTGACTTTC. As protein: CASSQDIGGANVLTF.

V and J are TRBV5-1 and TRBJ1-4; 8 bases line up with TRBD1. Germline CDR1 reads SGHRS; CDR2 reads YFSETQ. CDR3 size: 15 residues. Germline trimming cut 4 bases from V and 8 bases from J; bases unmatched to any gene: 10. Here the CDR3 reads CASSGQGAKEEKLFF. In DNA form, the CDR3 reads TGCGCCAGCAGCGGCCAGGGGGCAAAAGAGGAAAAACTGTTTTTT.

The V and J genes are TRBV6-1 and TRBJ1-3, with TRBD1 as a possible D gene (5 bases). The CDR3 is made up of 16 amino acids. From germline, CDR1 is MNHNS and CDR2 SASEGT. V lost 3 bases, J lost 0 bases, and 12 bases lay in between. CDR3 protein: CASSDGGGSSGNTIYF. The CDR3 DNA reads TGTGCCAGCAGTGACGGGGGAGGCTCCTCTGGAAACACCATATATTTT.

V and J are TRBV9 and TRBJ1-2; 8 nucleotides match TRBD1. The CDR3 consists of 13 residues. The V gene's germline CDR1 is SGDLS and CDR2 YYNGEE. J lost 3 bases, V lost 3 bases, and 1 base had no gene match. In DNA form, the CDR3 reads TGTGCCAGCAGCGGGACAGGGCACTATGGCTACACCTTC. Translating gives CASSGTGHYGYTF.

The chain couples TRBV29-1 to TRBJ1-1; maybe TRBD1 (6 bases). CDR1 is SQVTM, CDR2 ANQGSEA, per germline. Between the trimmed V and J ends, which lost 4 bases and 1 base, there was a span of 13 bases. This CDR3 region has 14 residues. CDR3 DNA sequence: TGCAGCGTTGTCAGGGGTTCCCGGAACACTGAAGCTTTCTTT. The encoded protein is CSVVRGSRNTEAFF.

Concerning this clone: This CDR3 is also generated by other DNA sequences in the sample. The genes are TRBV20-1 and TRBJ2-7, with D unclear. This CDR3 region has 11 residues. CDR1 is DFQATT, CDR2 SNEGSKA, per germline (reference sequence). Trimming stripped 0 bases from V and 2 bases from J, with 2 bases between. The CDR3 reads CSARDTYEQYF. CDR3 bases: TGCAGTGCTAGAGATACCTACGAGCAGTACTTC.

Only one count was recorded for this clone. The CDR3 loop reads CASSVVGQMKETQYF. The CDR3 bases are TGTGCCAGCAGCGTAGTGGGGCAGATGAAAGAGACCCAGTACTTC. This sequence joins TRBV9 and TRBJ2-5; tentative D call: TRBD1 (5 bases). The CDR3 totals 15 residues. Germline values: CDR1 SGDLS, CDR2 YYNGEE. V was pared by 0 bases and J by 3 bases, with 12 bases between.

The V call is TRBV30, the J call TRBJ1-3, with 8 positions matching TRBD1. Germline loops: CDR1 GTSNPN, CDR2 SVGIG (reference sequence). The trim removed 7 bases at V and 0 bases at J, leaving 5 bases unmatched. The CDR3 covers 14 residues. The CDR3: CAYQDRASGNTIYF. The CDR3 nucleotides are TGTGCCTACCAGGACAGGGCCTCTGGAAACACCATATATTTT.

About this clone: Other nucleotide sequences from this sample produce the same CDR3. The chain has TRBV5-5 and TRBJ1-1; D is undetermined. Germline CDR1 reads SGHKS; CDR2 reads YYEKEE (reference sequence). The CDR3 spans 14 residues. V lost 0 bases, J lost 1 base, and 7 bases lay in between. Here the CDR3 DNA reads TGTGCCAGCAGCTTGGTACAAACGAACACTGAAGCTTTCTTT. It specifies CASSLVQTNTEAFF.

This clone was detected only a few times. Distinct nucleotide sequences in the sample also encode this CDR3. The chain recombines TRBV7-9 with TRBJ2-7, with 8 bases fitting TRBD2. The CDR3 has 15 residues. J gave up 2 bases and V 1 base, and 4 bases lay outside the gene matches. The germline V gene encodes CDR1 SEHNR and CDR2 FQNEAQ (reference sequence). The CDR3 sequence: CASSLVSGRAYEQYF. CDR3 in DNA: TGTGCCAGCAGCTTAGTTTCCGGGAGGGCCTACGAGCAGTACTTC.

CDR3 loop: CASSLSRETQYF. The CDR3 DNA reads TGTGCCAGCAGCTTATCTAGGGAGACCCAGTACTTC. The V call is TRBV11-2, the J call TRBJ2-5; no clear D gene. This CDR3 is 12 amino acids long. Trimming took off 2 bases at V and 5 bases at J, with 6 bases between the two ends. The germline V gene has CDR1 SGHAT and CDR2 FQNNGV.

This clone was detected a few times. The chain joins TRBV6-5 to TRBJ2-7; the D is unclear. The CDR3 consists of 11 residues. CDR1 is MNHEY, CDR2 SVGAGI, per germline. Trimming took off 5 bases at V and 3 bases at J, with 5 bases between the two ends. The CDR3: CASSTGYEQYF. CDR3 coding DNA: TGTGCCAGCAGTACCGGCTACGAGCAGTACTTC.

The chain combines TRBV19 with TRBJ2-3, with 9 nucleotides matching TRBD1. There are 13 residues in the CDR3. V shed 8 bases and J 6 bases; nucleotides not matched to a gene: 6. Germline CDR1 is LNHDA and CDR2 is SQIVND (reference sequence). The CDR3 spells CASANRGPDTQYF. The CDR3 DNA reads TGTGCCAGTGCTAACAGGGGGCCGGATACGCAGTATTTT.

The rearrangement uses TRBV9 and TRBJ2-1, with TRBD2 matching 12 bases. V shed 0 bases, J shed 9 bases, and the junction held 7 bases outside the gene matches. This CDR3 comprises 16 residues. Germline V CDR1 and CDR2: SGDLS, YYNGEE. The CDR3 is CASSVVTSGSRVEQFF. The CDR3 region has the DNA TGTGCCAGCAGCGTAGTGACTAGCGGGAGTAGGGTTGAGCAGTTCTTC.

On this clone: One junction end disagrees with the germline gene, perhaps due to a read error. The rearrangement links TRBV7-2 to TRBJ2-3, with 10 bases aligning to TRBD2. The CDR3 is 13 amino acids. Germline V lookup: CDR1 SGHTA, CDR2 FQGNSA. The CDR3 loop is CASSSTSGTQGNF. CDR3 DNA sequence: TGTGCCAGCAGCTCAACTAGCGGGACACAGGGGAATTTT.

The rearrangement joins TRBV7-9 to TRBJ2-5, with TRBD1 matching 8 bases. The CDR3 is made up of 15 amino acids. With V trimmed by 4 bases and J by 5 bases, 9 bases remained unmatched. Germline CDR1 reads SEHNR; CDR2 reads FQNEAQ (reference sequence). CDR3: CASSSGQGVRETQYF. The DNA for the CDR3 is TGTGCCAGCAGCTCCGGACAGGGAGTAAGGGAGACCCAGTACTTC. Using reference TRBV7-9 and TRBJ2-5 for the parts outside the CDR3, the full variable domain is DTGVSQNPRHKITKRGQNVTFRCDPISEHNRLYWYRQTLGQGPEFLTYFQNEAQLEKSRLLSDRFSAERPKGSFSTLEIQRTEQGDSAMYLCASSSGQGVRETQYFGPGTRLLVL.

The V and J genes are TRBV4-3 and TRBJ1-2; weak D call: TRBD1 (6 bases). V shed 0 bases and J shed 1 base, with 12 bases lying between them. CDR1 is LGHNA, CDR2 YSLEER, per germline. The length of the CDR3 is 16 residues. The CDR3 reads CASSQDRGALNYGYTF. In DNA, the CDR3 is TGCGCCAGCAGCCAAGATCGGGGGGCTCTTAACTATGGCTACACCTTC.

This clone came up many times. V usage is TRBV5-5 and J usage is TRBJ2-3, with 7 nucleotides matching TRBD2. Germline values: CDR1 SGHKS, CDR2 YYEKEE (reference sequence). This CDR3 is built from 17 residues. The J segment lost 5 bases and the V segment lost 0 bases, leaving 12 bases of the junction unmatched. This CDR3 is CASSLAVGEGRVDTQYF. As DNA, the CDR3 is TGTGCCAGCAGCTTGGCCGTGGGGGAGGGCCGGGTAGATACGCAGTATTTT.

This chain uses TRBV2 with TRBJ1-2, with D hard to call. From germline, CDR1 is SNHLY and CDR2 FYNNEI. V was trimmed by 4 bases and J by 2 bases, leaving 8 bases between them. This CDR3 has 13 amino acids. CDR3 nucleotides: TGTGCCAGCAGTGTCACAGCAAACTATGGCTACACCTTC. It translates to CASSVTANYGYTF.

V gene TRBV27 combines with J gene TRBJ2-7, with a possible D match to TRBD2 (5 bases). Germline CDR1 is MNHEY and CDR2 is SMNVEV (reference sequence). The CDR3 is 14 residues long. Trimming took off 0 bases at V and 3 bases at J, with 9 bases between the two ends. This chain's CDR3 is CASSLSGRGYEQYF. CDR3 nucleotides: TGTGCCAGCAGTTTATCGGGGAGAGGCTACGAGCAGTACTTC.

The chain is built from TRBV11-2 and TRBJ1-4; TRBD1 aligns across 7 bases. Per germline, CDR1 SGHAT and CDR2 FQNNGV. CDR3 length equals 15 residues. J gave up 5 bases and V 3 bases, and 6 bases lay outside the gene matches. This CDR3 is CASSLYETGNEKLFF. In DNA, the CDR3 is TGTGCCAGCAGCTTGTACGAGACAGGGAATGAAAAACTGTTTTTT.

CDR3 nucleotides: TGTGCCAGCAGCTTAGACAGGGGGCCCTACAATGAGCAGTTCTTC. The encoded protein is CASSLDRGPYNEQFF. The chain carries TRBV11-3 and TRBJ2-1; TRBD1 agrees at 8 bases. In germline, CDR1 is SGHNT, CDR2 YENEEA. J was trimmed by 2 bases and V by 0 bases; bases with no gene match: 0. The CDR3 length is 15 residues.

V and J are TRBV4-1 and TRBJ1-3, with 7 nucleotides matching TRBD1. The CDR3 has 15 amino acids. Germline V CDR1 and CDR2: MGHRA, YSYEKL. Trimming cost V 4 bases and J 2 bases; bases outside gene matches: 5. The CDR3 protein is CASSPPGTAGNTIYF. For the CDR3, the DNA is TGCGCCAGCAGCCCCCCAGGGACAGCTGGAAACACCATATATTTT.

The chain is built from TRBV9 and TRBJ1-2; 9 nucleotides agree with TRBD1. The CDR3 is 14 amino acids. The J segment lost 4 bases and the V segment lost 4 bases, leaving 5 bases of the junction unmatched. Germline CDR1 and CDR2: SGDLS and YYNGEE. The CDR3 is CASSSPDRGYGYTF. The CDR3 coding sequence is TGTGCCAGCAGCTCTCCGGACAGGGGCTATGGCTACACCTTC.

The chain combines TRBV5-4 with TRBJ2-4; 12 bases map to TRBD1. The CDR3 extends over 17 amino acids. J lost 6 bases, V lost 4 bases, and 11 bases had no gene match. CDR1 and CDR2 (germline): SGHNT, YYREEE (reference sequence). The CDR3 sequence is CASSRTAGTGGANIQYF. The CDR3 DNA is TGTGCCAGCAGCCGCACCGCCGGGACAGGGGGCGCAAACATTCAGTACTTC.

The J gene is TRBJ2-7, the V gene TRBV14; 9 nucleotides line up with TRBD2. CDR1 and CDR2 (germline): SGHDN, FVKESK. This CDR3 spans 16 amino acids. Trimming took 4 bases from V and 2 from J; bases not matched to a gene: 9. The CDR3 nucleotides read TGTGCCAGCAGCCCAATTGGGGCTAGCGGGACCTACGAGCAGTACTTC. This translates into CASSPIGASGTYEQYF.